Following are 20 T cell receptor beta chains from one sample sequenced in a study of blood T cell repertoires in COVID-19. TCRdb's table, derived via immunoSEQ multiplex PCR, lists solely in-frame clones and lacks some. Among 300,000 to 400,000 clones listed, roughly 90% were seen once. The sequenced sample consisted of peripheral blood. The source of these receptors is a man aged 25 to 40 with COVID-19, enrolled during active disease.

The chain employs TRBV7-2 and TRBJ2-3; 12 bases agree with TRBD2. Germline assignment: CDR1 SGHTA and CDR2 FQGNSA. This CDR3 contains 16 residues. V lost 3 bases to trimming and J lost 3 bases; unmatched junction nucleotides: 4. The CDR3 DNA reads TGTGCCAGCAGCTTCTGGACTAGCGGGACAACAGATACGCAGTATTTT. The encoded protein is CASSFWTSGTTDTQYF.

This CDR3 is CASSQGLAFDEQFF. In DNA, the CDR3 is TGTGCCAGCAGCCAAGGGCTAGCGTTCGATGAGCAGTTCTTC. J is TRBJ2-1 and V is TRBV7-3; D possibly corresponds to TRBD2 (6 bases). CDR3 size: 14 residues. Germline CDR1 and CDR2: SGHTA and FQGTGA. The V gene lost 5 bases and the J gene lost 8 bases, with 16 bases spanning the gap.

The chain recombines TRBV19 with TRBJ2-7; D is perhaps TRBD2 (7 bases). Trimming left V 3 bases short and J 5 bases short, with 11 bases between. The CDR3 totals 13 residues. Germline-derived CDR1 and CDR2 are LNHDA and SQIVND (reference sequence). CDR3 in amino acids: CASSIRGGDEQYF. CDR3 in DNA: TGTGCCAGTAGTATTAGGGGGGGAGACGAGCAGTACTTC. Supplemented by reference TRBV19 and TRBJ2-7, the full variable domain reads DGGITQSPKYLFRKEGQNVTLSCEQNLNHDAMYWYRQDPGQGLRLIYYSQIVNDFQKGDIAEGYSVSREKKESFPLTVTSAQKNPTAFYLCASSIRGGDEQYFGPGTRLTVT.

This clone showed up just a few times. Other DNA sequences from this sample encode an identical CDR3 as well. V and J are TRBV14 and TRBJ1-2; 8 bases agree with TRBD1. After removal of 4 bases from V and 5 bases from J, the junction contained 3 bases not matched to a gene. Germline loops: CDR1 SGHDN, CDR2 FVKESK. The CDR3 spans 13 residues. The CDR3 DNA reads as TGTGCCAGCAGCCCGGACAGGGTATATGGCTACACCTTC. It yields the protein CASSPDRVYGYTF.

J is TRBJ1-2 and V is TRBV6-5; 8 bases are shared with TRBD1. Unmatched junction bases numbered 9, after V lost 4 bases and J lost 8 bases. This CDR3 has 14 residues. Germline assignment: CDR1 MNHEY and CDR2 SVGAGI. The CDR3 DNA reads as TGTGCCAGCAGTTTTGAGACAGGGGATAACGGCTACACCTTC. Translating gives CASSFETGDNGYTF.

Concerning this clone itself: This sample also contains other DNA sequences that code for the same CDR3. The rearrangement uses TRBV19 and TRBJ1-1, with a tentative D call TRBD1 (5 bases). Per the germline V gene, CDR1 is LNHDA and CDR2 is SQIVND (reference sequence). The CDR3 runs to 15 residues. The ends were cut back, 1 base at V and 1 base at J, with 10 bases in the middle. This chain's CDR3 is CASSIGSRANTEAFF. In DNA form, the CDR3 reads TGTGCCAGTAGTATAGGGAGCAGGGCGAACACTGAAGCTTTCTTT.

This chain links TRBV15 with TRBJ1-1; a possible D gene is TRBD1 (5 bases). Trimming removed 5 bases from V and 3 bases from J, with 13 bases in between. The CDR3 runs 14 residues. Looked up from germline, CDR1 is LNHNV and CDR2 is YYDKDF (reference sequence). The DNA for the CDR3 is TGTGCCACCAGCCGGACCGGGGGATACACTGAAGCTTTCTTT. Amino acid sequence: CATSRTGGYTEAFF. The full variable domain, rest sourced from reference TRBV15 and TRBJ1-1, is DAMVIQNPRYQVTQFGKPVTLSCSQTLNHNVMYWYQQKSSQAPKLLFHYYDKDFNNEADTPDNFQSRRPNTSFCFLDIRSPGLGDTAMYLCATSRTGGYTEAFFGQGTRLTVV.

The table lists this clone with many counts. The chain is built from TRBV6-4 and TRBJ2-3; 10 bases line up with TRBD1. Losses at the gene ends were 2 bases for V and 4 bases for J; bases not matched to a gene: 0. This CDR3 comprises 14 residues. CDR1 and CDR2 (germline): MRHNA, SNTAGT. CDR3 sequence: CASSDGQGADTQYF. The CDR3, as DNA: TGTGCCAGCAGTGACGGACAGGGGGCAGATACGCAGTATTTT.

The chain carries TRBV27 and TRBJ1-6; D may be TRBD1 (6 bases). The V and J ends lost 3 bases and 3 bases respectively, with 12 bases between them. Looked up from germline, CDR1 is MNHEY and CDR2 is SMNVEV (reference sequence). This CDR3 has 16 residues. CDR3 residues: CASSFRGGHYNSPLHF. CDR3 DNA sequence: TGTGCCAGCAGTTTTCGGGGGGGACACTATAATTCACCCCTCCACTTT.

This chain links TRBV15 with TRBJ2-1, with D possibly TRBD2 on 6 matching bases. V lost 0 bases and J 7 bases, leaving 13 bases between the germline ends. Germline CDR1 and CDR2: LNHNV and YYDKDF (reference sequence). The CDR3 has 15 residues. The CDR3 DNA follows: TGTGCCACCAGCAGAGAGGGGGGAACGATAAATGAGCAGTTCTTC. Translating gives CATSREGGTINEQFF. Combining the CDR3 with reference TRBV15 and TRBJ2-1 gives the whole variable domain DAMVIQNPRYQVTQFGKPVTLSCSQTLNHNVMYWYQQKSSQAPKLLFHYYDKDFNNEADTPDNFQSRRPNTSFCFLDIRSPGLGDTAMYLCATSREGGTINEQFFGPGTRLTVL.

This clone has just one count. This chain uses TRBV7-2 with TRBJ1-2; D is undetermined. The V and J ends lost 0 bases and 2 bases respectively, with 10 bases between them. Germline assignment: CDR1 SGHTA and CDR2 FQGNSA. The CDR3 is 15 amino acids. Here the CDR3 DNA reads TGTGCCAGCAGCTTAGCGCCGCAGGAAAACTATGGCTACACCTTC. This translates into CASSLAPQENYGYTF. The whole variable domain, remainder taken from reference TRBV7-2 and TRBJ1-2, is GAGVSQSPSNKVTEKGKDVELRCDPISGHTALYWYRQSLGQGLEFLIYFQGNSAPDKSGLPSDRFSAERTGGSVSTLTIQRTQQEDSAVYLCASSLAPQENYGYTFGSGTRLTVV.

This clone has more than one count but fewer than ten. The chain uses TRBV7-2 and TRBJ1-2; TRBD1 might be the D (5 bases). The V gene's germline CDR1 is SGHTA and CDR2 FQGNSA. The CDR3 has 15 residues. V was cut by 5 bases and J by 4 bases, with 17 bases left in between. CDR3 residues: CASSPAGGAAYGYTF. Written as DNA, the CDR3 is TGTGCCAGCAGCCCGGCGGGAGGGGCTGCCTATGGCTACACCTTC. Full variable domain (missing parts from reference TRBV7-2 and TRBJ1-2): GAGVSQSPSNKVTEKGKDVELRCDPISGHTALYWYRQSLGQGLEFLIYFQGNSAPDKSGLPSDRFSAERTGGSVSTLTIQRTQQEDSAVYLCASSPAGGAAYGYTFGSGTRLTVV.

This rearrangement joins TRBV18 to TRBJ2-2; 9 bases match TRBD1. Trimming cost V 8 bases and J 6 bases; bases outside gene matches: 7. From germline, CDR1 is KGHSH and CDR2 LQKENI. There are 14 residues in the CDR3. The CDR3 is CASILQGAAGELFF. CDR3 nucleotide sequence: TGTGCCAGCATTCTACAGGGGGCGGCCGGGGAGCTGTTTTTT.

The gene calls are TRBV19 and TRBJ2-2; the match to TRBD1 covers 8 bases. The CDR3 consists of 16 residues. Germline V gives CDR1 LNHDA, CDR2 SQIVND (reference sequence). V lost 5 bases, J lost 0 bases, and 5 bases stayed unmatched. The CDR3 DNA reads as TGTGCCAGTAGTTTACGACAGGGGCCGAACACCGGGGAGCTGTTTTTT. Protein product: CASSLRQGPNTGELFF. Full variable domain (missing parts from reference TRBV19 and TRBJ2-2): DGGITQSPKYLFRKEGQNVTLSCEQNLNHDAMYWYRQDPGQGLRLIYYSQIVNDFQKGDIAEGYSVSREKKESFPLTVTSAQKNPTAFYLCASSLRQGPNTGELFFGEGSRLTVL.

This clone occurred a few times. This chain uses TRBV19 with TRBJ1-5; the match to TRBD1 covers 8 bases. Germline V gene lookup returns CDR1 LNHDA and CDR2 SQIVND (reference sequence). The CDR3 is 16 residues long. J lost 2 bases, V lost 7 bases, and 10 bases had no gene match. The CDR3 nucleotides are TGTGCCAGTACCATACAGGGGGTTGGCGGCAATCAGCCCCAGCATTTT. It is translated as CASTIQGVGGNQPQHF.

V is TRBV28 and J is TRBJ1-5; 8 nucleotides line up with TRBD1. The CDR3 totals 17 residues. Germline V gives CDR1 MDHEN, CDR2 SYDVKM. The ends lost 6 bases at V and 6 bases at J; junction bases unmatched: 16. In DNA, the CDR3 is TGTGCCAGCAGCCCGCTCCTTCAGGGGGCATTTGGTCAGCCCCAGCATTTT. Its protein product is CASSPLLQGAFGQPQHF. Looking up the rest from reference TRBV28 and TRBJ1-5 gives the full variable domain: DVKVTQSSRYLVKRTGEKVFLECVQDMDHENMFWYRQDPGLGLRLIYFSYDVKMKEKGDIPEGYSVSREKKERFSLILESASTNQTSMYLCASSPLLQGAFGQPQHFGDGTRLSIL.

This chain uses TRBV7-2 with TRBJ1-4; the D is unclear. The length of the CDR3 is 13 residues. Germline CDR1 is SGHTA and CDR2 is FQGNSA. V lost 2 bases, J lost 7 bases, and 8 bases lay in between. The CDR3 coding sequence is TGTGCCAGCAGCTTAACCGGAGGTGAAAAACTGTTTTTT. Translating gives CASSLTGGEKLFF.

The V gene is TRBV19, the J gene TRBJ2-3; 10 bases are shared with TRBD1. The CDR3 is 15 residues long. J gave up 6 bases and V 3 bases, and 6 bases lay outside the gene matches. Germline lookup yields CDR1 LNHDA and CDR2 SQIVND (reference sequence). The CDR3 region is CASSIGTGEWDTQYF. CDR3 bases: TGTGCCAGTAGTATCGGGACAGGGGAGTGGGATACGCAGTATTTT.

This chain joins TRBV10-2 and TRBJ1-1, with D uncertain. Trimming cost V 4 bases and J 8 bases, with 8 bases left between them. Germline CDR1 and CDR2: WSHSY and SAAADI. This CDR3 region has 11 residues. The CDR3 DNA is TGCGCCAGCAGTGGGTCACAGGAAGCTTTCTTT. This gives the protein CASSGSQEAFF.

CDR3: CASSSTRQVYGYTF. The CDR3 DNA reads TGTGCCAGCAGCTCGACGAGACAGGTCTATGGCTACACCTTC. This rearrangement joins TRBV7-9 to TRBJ1-2, with D possibly TRBD1 on 6 matching bases. The CDR3 has 14 amino acids. Germline values: CDR1 SEHNR, CDR2 FQNEAQ (reference sequence). Trimming pared 4 bases from V and 4 bases from J, leaving 13 bases between.